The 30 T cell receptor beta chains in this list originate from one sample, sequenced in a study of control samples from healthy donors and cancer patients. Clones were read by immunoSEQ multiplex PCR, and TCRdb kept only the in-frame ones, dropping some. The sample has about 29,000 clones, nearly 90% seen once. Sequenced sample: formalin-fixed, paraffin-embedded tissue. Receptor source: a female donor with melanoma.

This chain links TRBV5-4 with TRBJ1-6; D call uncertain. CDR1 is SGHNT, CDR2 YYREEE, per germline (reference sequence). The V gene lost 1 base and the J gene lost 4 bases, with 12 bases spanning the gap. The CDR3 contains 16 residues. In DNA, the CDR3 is TGTGCCAGCAGCTTGCCGGGAACAGTTTATAATTCACCCCTCCACTTT. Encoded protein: CASSLPGTVYNSPLHF.

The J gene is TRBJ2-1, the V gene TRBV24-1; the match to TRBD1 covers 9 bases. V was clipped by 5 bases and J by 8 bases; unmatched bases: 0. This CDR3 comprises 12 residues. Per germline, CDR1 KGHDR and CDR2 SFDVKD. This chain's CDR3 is CATSGTGDEQFF. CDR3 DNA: TGTGCCACCAGTGGGACAGGGGATGAGCAGTTCTTC.

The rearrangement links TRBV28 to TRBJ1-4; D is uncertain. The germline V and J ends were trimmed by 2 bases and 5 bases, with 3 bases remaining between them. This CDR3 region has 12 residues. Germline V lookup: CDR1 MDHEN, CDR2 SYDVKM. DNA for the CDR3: TGTGCCAGCAGTTTAACCAATGAAAAACTGTTTTTT. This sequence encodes CASSLTNEKLFF.

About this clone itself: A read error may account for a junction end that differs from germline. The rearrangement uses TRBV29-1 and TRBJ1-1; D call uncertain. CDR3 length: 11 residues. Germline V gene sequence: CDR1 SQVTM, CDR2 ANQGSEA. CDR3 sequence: CSVQRNPEAFF. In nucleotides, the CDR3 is TGCAGCGTCCAGAGGAACCCTGAAGCTTTCTTT.

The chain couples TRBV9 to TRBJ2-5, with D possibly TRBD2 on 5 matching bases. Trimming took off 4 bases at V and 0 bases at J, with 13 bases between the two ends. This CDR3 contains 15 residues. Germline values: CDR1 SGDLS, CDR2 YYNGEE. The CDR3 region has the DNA TGTGCCAGCAGCTTCTCCCCGGGGTACCAAGAGACCCAGTACTTC. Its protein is CASSFSPGYQETQYF.

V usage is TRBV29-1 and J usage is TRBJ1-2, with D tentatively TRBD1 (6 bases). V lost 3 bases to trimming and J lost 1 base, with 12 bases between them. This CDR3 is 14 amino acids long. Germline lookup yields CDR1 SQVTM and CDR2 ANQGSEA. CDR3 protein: CSVERTAHNYGYTF. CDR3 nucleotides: TGCAGCGTTGAGAGGACAGCTCATAACTATGGCTACACCTTC.

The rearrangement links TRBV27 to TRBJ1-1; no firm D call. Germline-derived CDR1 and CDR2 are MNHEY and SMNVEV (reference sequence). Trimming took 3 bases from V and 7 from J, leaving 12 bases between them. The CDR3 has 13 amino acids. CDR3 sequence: CASSLMLSSEAFF. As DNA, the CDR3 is TGTGCCAGCAGTTTGATGCTCAGCAGTGAAGCTTTCTTT.

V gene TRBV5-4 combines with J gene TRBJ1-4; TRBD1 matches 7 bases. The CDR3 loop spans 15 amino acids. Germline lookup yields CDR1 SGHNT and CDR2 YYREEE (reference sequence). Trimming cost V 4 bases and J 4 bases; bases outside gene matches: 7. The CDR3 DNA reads TGTGCCAGCAGCAGACAGGGTCGTAATAATGAAAAACTGTTTTTT. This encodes CASSRQGRNNEKLFF.

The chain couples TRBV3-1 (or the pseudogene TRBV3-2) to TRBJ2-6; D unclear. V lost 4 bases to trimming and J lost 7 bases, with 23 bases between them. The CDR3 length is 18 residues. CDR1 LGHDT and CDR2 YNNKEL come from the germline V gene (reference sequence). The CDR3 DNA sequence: TGTGCCAGCAGCCTAAAGGACGTTTACACCGTCGAAGCCAACGTCCTGACTTTC. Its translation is CASSLKDVYTVEANVLTF.

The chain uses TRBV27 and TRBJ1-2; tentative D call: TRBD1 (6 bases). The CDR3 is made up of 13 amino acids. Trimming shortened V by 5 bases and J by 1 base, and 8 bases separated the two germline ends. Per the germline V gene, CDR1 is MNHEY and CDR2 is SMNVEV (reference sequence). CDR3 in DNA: TGTGCCAGCAGTCAACAGGGTAACTATGGCTACACCTTC. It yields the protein CASSQQGNYGYTF.

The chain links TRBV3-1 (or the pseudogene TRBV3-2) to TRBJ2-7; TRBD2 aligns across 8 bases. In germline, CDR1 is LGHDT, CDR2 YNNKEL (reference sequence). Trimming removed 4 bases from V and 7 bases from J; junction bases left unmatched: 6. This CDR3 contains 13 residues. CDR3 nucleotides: TGTGCCAGCAGCCCTGGACTAGCTCAGGAGCAGTACTTC. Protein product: CASSPGLAQEQYF.

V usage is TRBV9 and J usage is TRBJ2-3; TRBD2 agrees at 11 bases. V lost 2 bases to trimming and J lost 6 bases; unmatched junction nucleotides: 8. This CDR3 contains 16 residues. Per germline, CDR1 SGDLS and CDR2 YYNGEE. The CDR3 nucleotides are TGTGCCAGCAGCGTTAGCGGGAGGGCCAGTGGTGATACGCAGTATTTT. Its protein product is CASSVSGRASGDTQYF.

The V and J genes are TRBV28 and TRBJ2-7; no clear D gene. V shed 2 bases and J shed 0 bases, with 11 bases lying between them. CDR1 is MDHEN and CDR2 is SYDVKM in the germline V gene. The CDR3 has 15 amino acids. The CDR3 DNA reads TGTGCCAGCAGTTTAGGCCCTCAGTCCTCCTACGAGCAGTACTTC. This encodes CASSLGPQSSYEQYF.

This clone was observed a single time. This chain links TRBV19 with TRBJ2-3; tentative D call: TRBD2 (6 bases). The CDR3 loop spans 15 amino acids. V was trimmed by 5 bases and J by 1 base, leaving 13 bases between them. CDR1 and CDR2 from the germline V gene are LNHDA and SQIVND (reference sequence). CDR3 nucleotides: TGTGCCAGTAGTGCCCTGGGGGAGGGCACAGATACGCAGTATTTT. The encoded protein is CASSALGEGTDTQYF. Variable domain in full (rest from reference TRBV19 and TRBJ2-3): DGGITQSPKYLFRKEGQNVTLSCEQNLNHDAMYWYRQDPGQGLRLIYYSQIVNDFQKGDIAEGYSVSREKKESFPLTVTSAQKNPTAFYLCASSALGEGTDTQYFGPGTRLTVL.

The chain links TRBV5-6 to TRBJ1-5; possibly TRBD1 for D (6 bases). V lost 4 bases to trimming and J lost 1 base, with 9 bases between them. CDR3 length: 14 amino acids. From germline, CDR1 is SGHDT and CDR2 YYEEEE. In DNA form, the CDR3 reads TGTGCCAGCAGCGCCGGACAGAGCAATCAGCCCCAGCATTTT. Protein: CASSAGQSNQPQHF.

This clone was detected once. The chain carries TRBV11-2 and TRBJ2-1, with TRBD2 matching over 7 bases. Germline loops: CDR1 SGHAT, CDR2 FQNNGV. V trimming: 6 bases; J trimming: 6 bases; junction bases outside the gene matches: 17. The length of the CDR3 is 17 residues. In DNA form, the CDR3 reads TGTGCCAGCAGTGCGGGGGACCACCGATCAATAGTCAATGAGCAGTTCTTC. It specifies CASSAGDHRSIVNEQFF. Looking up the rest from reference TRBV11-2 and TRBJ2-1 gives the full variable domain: EAGVAQSPRYKIIEKRQSVAFWCNPISGHATLYWYQQILGQGPKLLIQFQNNGVVDDSQLPKDRFSAERLKGVDSTLKIQPAKLEDSAVYLCASSAGDHRSIVNEQFFGPGTRLTVL.

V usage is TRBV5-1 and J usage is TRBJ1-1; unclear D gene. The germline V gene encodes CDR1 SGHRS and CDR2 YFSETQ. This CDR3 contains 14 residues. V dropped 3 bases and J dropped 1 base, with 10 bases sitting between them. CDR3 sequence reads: CASSSGGGNTEAFF. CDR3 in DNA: TGCGCCAGCAGCTCGGGAGGCGGGAACACTGAAGCTTTCTTT.

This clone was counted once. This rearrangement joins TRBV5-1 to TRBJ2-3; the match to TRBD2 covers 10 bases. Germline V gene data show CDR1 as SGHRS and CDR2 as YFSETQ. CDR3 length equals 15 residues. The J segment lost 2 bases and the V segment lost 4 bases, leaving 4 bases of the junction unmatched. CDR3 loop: CASSPGTSVTDTQYF. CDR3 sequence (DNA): TGCGCCAGCAGCCCCGGGACTAGCGTCACAGATACGCAGTATTTT. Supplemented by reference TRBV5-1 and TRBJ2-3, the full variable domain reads KAGVTQTPRYLIKTRGQQVTLSCSPISGHRSVSWYQQTPGQGLQFLFEYFSETQRNKGNFPGRFSGRQFSNSRSEMNVSTLELGDSALYLCASSPGTSVTDTQYFGPGTRLTVL.

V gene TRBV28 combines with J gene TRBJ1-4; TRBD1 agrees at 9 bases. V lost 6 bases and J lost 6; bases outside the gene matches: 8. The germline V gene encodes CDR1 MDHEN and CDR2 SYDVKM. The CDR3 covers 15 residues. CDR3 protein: CASRRPTGGDEKLFF. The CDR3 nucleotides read TGTGCCAGCAGACGTCCGACAGGGGGGGATGAAAAACTGTTTTTT.

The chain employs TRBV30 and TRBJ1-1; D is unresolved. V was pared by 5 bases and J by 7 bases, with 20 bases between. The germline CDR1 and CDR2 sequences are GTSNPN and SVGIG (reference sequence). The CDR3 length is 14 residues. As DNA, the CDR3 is TGTGCCTGGGCGACGGACGCGGTGAAGAATGAAGCTTTCTTT. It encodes CAWATDAVKNEAFF.

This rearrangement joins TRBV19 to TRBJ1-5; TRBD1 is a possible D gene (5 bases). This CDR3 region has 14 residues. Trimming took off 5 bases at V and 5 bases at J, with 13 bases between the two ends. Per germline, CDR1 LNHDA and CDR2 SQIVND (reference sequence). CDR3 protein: CASSRGGVHQPQHF. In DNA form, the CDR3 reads TGTGCCAGTAGTCGGGGGGGGGTACATCAGCCCCAGCATTTT.

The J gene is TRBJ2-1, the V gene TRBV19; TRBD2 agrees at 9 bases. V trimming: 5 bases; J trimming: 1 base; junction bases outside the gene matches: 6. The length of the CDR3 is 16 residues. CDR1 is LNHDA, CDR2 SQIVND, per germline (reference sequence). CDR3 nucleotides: TGTGCCAGTAGTCCTGTAGCGGGAGTATCCTACAATGAGCAGTTCTTC. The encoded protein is CASSPVAGVSYNEQFF.

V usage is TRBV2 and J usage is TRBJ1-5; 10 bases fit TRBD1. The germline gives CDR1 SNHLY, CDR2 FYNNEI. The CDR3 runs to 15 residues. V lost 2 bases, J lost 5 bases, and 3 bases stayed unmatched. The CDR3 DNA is TGTGCCAGCAGTGAAAGGACAGGGGGGGATCAGCCCCAGCATTTT. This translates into CASSERTGGDQPQHF. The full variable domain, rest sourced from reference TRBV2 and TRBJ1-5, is EPEVTQTPSHQVTQMGQEVILRCVPISNHLYFYWYRQILGQKVEFLVSFYNNEISEKSEIFDDQFSVERPDGSNFTLKIRSTKLEDSAMYFCASSERTGGDQPQHFGDGTRLSIL.

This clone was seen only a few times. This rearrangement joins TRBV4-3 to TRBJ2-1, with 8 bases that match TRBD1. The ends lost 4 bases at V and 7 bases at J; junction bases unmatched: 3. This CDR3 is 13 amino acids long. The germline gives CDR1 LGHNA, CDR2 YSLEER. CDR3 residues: CASSPRQGNEQFF. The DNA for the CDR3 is TGCGCCAGCAGCCCTCGACAGGGGAATGAGCAGTTCTTC.

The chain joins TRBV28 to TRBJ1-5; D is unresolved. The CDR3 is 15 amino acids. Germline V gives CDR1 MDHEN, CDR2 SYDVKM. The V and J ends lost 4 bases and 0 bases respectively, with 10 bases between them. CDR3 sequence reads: CASSYGKYSNQPQHF. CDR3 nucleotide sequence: TGTGCCAGCAGTTATGGTAAATATAGCAATCAGCCCCAGCATTTT.

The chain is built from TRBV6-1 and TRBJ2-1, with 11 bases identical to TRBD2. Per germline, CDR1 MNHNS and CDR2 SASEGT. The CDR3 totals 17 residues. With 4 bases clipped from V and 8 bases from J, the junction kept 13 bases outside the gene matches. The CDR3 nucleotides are TGTGCCAGCAGTGGCTTTACTCTAGCGGGAGGTTTTGATGAGCAGTTCTTC. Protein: CASSGFTLAGGFDEQFF.

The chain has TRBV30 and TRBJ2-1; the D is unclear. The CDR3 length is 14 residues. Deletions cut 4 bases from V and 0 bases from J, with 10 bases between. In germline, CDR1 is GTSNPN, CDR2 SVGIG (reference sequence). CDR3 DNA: TGTGCCTGGATTCAGCCCCGCTCCTACAATGAGCAGTTCTTC. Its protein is CAWIQPRSYNEQFF.

CDR3 DNA sequence: TGCGCCAGCAGCTCGACACCCAGCACAGATACGCAGTATTTT. Translating it yields CASSSTPSTDTQYF. This chain connects TRBV5-1 to TRBJ2-3; no clear D gene. This CDR3 comprises 14 residues. Between the trimmed V and J ends, which lost 3 bases and 0 bases, there was a span of 8 bases. CDR1 is SGHRS and CDR2 is YFSETQ in the germline V gene.

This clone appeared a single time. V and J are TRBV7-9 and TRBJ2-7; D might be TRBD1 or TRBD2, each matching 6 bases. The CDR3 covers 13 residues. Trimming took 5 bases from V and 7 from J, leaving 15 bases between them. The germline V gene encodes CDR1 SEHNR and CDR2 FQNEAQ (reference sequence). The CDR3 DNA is TGTGCCAGCAGCACTCTGGACAGCGGGGAGCAGTACTTC. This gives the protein CASSTLDSGEQYF.

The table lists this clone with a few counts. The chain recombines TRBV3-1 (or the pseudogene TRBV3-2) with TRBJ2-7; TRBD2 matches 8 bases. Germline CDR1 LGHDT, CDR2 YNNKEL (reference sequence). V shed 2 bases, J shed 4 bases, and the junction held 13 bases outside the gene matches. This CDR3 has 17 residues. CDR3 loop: CASSQRPATSVKYEQYF. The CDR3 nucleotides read TGTGCCAGCAGCCAAAGACCAGCGACTAGCGTTAAATACGAGCAGTACTTC.